The present T cell receptor beta chain was sequenced within a study of T cells after yellow fever vaccination (dated by TCRdb to about 2019). Broadly, across the study: The SMART-Seq v4 Ultra Low Input RNA kit was used to prepare libraries from fractions with low cell numbers. To follow T-cell clones before and after both primary and booster YFV17D yellow fever vaccination, bulk TCR alpha and beta repertoires underwent longitudinal sequencing. Two healthy male donors, one aged 18 to 30 and one aged 30 to 40 years, made up the cohort. Blood was drawn at multiple timepoints before and after primary and secondary immunization, with bulk PBMC replicates and cell subsets isolated.

The run used an Illumina NovaSeq 6000. Synthesis of TCR cDNA relied on 5'RACE template switching, a step that introduced a universal primer site along with unique molecular identifiers. cDNA synthesis was primed from both the TCR alpha and TCR beta constant segments. Libraries were amplified in two PCR steps, with sample barcodes and sequencing adapters added in the second step. Sequencing of libraries was performed on Illumina HiSeq 2500 (2x100 bp) or NovaSeq (2x150 bp). Turning to the authors' computational methods: Demultiplexing of reads and collapsing into UMI consensus sequences were performed with MIGEC, and V(D)J alignment was carried out with MiXCR. Using edgeR on replicate PBMC samples, clonotypes were called vaccine-responding if FDR was below 0.01 and the log2 fold change was above 5 up to day 15. CD4 or CD8 identity was assigned to each bulk clonotype according to whether the clonotype was present at higher abundance in the sequenced CD4 repertoire or the sequenced CD8 repertoire. The raw public data were reprocessed by TCRdb itself: fastp quality trimming at Q25, MiXCR clonotype calling, in-frame beta chains only. Rows with a matching CDR3 protein are joined into one entry that keeps the most common DNA and genes. The V and J calls shown here were made by TCRdb, not taken from the authors' results. The sample includes about 220,000 distinct CDR3 sequences, with under 3.5% observed a single time. The top ten constitute less than 3.5% of the sample.

Per the publication, the treatment or condition label means: live attenuated yellow fever vaccine strain. A standard Ficoll-Paque protocol was used to isolate PBMCs from peripheral blood. CD4 and CD8 T-cell fractions were isolated with Dynabeads CD4 and CD8 positive selection kits. RNA was extracted with TriZol from bulk PBMCs, CD4 and CD8 fractions, and dextramer-positive and dextramer-negative fractions. Results the study describes overall, beyond this receptor: Because only a couple of donors were included in the study, the extent to which the findings can be generalized is limited. FACS-sorted repertoires could contain abundant contaminating clonotypes from the bulk population, so computational filtering was required. Compared with the primary T-cell response, the secondary T-cell response was faster but weaker, reaching its peak on day 5 rather than on day 15. Most clones expanded after primary vaccination (around 96% of CD4 and around nine tenths of CD8) were re-detected after the booster, suggesting that broad memory maintenance occurred. A small fraction of clonotypes appeared in both the CD4 and CD8 compartments, likely as a result of convergent recombination.

According to the germline V gene, CDR1 reads SGHTA and CDR2 reads FQGNSA. Trimming costs V 2 bases and J 8 bases, and their ends lie 9 bases apart. The CDR3 covers 13 residues, taking in both the cysteine and the phenylalanine. Only the CDR3 region is kept as DNA, spanning 39 bases read in frame from base 1. With regard to this clonotype: The antigen it recognizes is unknown. Nothing much larger sits one base from this clone, and base qualities are not available.

Recombination connected TRBV7-2 to TRBJ1-4; the D segment cannot be called with confidence. The source was CD4+ T cells sorted from PBMCs, collected 10 days after the yellow fever booster vaccination. This sequence was found in a young man who received the YFV17D yellow fever vaccine. CDR3 region: CASSLIRGEKLFF. The DNA reads TGTGCCAGCAGCTTAATCCGAGGCGAAAAACTGTTTTTT.